The rows below give T cell receptor beta chains drawn from one sample of a study of blood T cell repertoires in COVID-19. Data came from immunoSEQ multiplex PCR; TCRdb stores just in-frame clones and leaves some out. Of nearly 250,000 clones listed, around 85% are singletons. Sequenced input: PBMCs or T cells enriched from blood (not recorded which). All receptors derive from a woman aged 45 to 65 with acute COVID-19. The CDR3 runs from the conserved cysteine through the conserved F or W. The D gene is left open where the match is weak. Clone sizes are given selectively: once, few, many, or a class where the clone is expanded.

clone size	D gene	J gene	CDR3 length	V gene	CDR3 protein	CDR3 DNA
once	NA	TRBJ2-1	13	TRBV13	CASLGAGFNEQFF	TGTGCCAGCCTCGGCGCGGGGTTCAATGAGCAGTTCTTC
NA	NA	TRBJ1-1	14	TRBV27	CASSLSPRNTEAFF	TGTGCCAGCAGTTTATCGCCGCGAAACACTGAAGCTTTCTTT
NA	NA	TRBJ2-7	14	TRBV11-2	CASSLGFSSYEQYF	TGTGCCAGCAGCTTAGGATTTAGTTCCTACGAGCAGTACTTC
NA	NA	TRBJ1-1	13	TRBV30	CAWRSGVNTEAFF	TGTGCCTGGAGGTCGGGAGTGAACACTGAAGCTTTCTTT
NA	NA	TRBJ1-5	15	TRBV6-5	CASRQYRGSNQPQHF	TGTGCCAGCAGGCAATATAGGGGAAGCAATCAGCCCCAGCATTTT
NA	TRBD1	TRBJ1-5	14	TRBV23-1	CASSKGTENQPQHF	TGCGCCAGCAGTAAGGGGACAGAAAATCAGCCCCAGCATTTT
few	NA	TRBJ2-7	14	TRBV9	CASSVAGGTYEQYF	TGTGCCAGCAGCGTAGCGGGGGGCACCTACGAGCAGTACTTC
NA	NA	TRBJ2-6	15	TRBV11-3	CASSPSSGGANVLTF	TGTGCCAGCAGCCCCTCCTCGGGTGGGGCCAACGTCCTGACTTTC
NA	TRBD1	TRBJ1-2	11	TRBV29-1	CSVEEGGGYTF	TGCAGCGTTGAAGAAGGGGGCGGCTACACCTTC
NA	NA	TRBJ1-1	13	TRBV30	CAWSPDRNTEAFF	TGTGCCTGGAGTCCCGACAGGAACACTGAAGCTTTCTTT
NA	NA	TRBJ1-5	13	TRBV19	CASSIPFNQPQHF	TGTGCCAGTAGTATCCCATTCAATCAGCCCCAGCATTTT
NA	TRBD1	TRBJ2-3	15	TRBV4-2	CASSHAGQGTDTQYF	TGTGCCAGCAGCCATGCGGGACAGGGCACAGATACGCAGTATTTT
few	NA	TRBJ1-2	14	TRBV19	CASSIIGRNYGYTF	TGTGCCAGTAGTATCATCGGCAGGAACTATGGCTACACCTTC
NA	NA	TRBJ1-6	15	TRBV6-5	CASSRRGLNNSPLHF	TGTGCCAGCAGCCGCAGGGGTCTTAATAATTCACCCCTCCACTTT
NA	TRBD1	TRBJ2-2	16	TRBV7-2	CASSTRDRENAGELFF	TGTGCCAGCAGCACCCGGGACAGGGAAAATGCCGGGGAGCTGTTTTTT
NA	NA	TRBJ2-1	13	TRBV6-5	CASSTSPDRVQFF	TGTGCCAGCAGCACCTCTCCGGACAGAGTGCAGTTCTTC
NA	TRBD1	TRBJ1-1	13	TRBV29-1	CSVDSGGGTEAFF	TGCAGCGTTGACTCAGGGGGAGGAACTGAAGCTTTCTTT
NA	TRBD1	TRBJ2-1	15	TRBV30	CAWNNQGASYNEQFF	TGTGCCTGGAATAACCAGGGGGCCTCCTACAATGAGCAGTTCTTC
NA	NA	TRBJ2-7	14	TRBV10-3	CAISAGTFTYEQYF	TGTGCCATCAGTGCCGGGACATTTACCTACGAGCAGTACTTC
once	TRBD2	TRBJ2-7	13	TRBV4-3	CASSQGGGYQQYF	TGCGCCAGCAGCCAAGGCGGGGGGTATCAGCAGTACTTC
NA	TRBD1	TRBJ1-1	16	TRBV29-1	CSVGYTGQGAITEAFF	TGCAGCGTTGGTTATACTGGACAGGGGGCCATCACTGAAGCTTTCTTT
NA	NA	TRBJ1-1	14	TRBV19	CASSPFRMPSEAFF	TGTGCCAGTAGTCCCTTTAGAATGCCATCAGAAGCTTTCTTT
NA	TRBD1	TRBJ1-5	15	TRBV6-2/TRBV6-3	CASSVWGQINQPQHF	TGTGCCAGCAGTGTGTGGGGACAGATCAATCAGCCCCAGCATTTT
NA	NA	TRBJ1-1	15	TRBV3-1/TRBV3-2	CASSPRSGANTEAFF	TGTGCCAGCAGCCCCAGGTCAGGGGCGAACACTGAAGCTTTCTTT
NA	TRBD1	TRBJ2-7	14	TRBV6-2/TRBV6-3	CASSPGTGNEEQYF	TGTGCCAGCAGCCCGGGGACAGGGAATGAGGAGCAGTACTTC
NA	NA	TRBJ2-7	16	TRBV5-1	CASSLQGGAVSYEQYF	TGCGCCAGCAGCTTGCAAGGAGGGGCCGTCTCCTACGAGCAGTACTTC
NA	TRBD1	TRBJ1-2	13	TRBV19	CASNRGDFGGYTF	TGTGCCAGCAACAGGGGGGACTTCGGCGGCTACACCTTC
NA	TRBD1	TRBJ2-1	15	TRBV6-5	CASSLKWPGGNEQFF	TGTGCCAGCAGCCTAAAGTGGCCAGGGGGAAATGAGCAGTTCTTC
NA	TRBD1	TRBJ2-2	13	TRBV29-1	CSVGQGITGELFF	TGCAGCGTTGGACAGGGTATCACCGGGGAGCTGTTTTTT
NA	TRBD1	TRBJ1-2	15	TRBV10-3	CASLLAGTGEYGYTF	TGTGCCTCCTTACTCGCCGGGACAGGGGAATATGGCTACACCTTC
few	NA	TRBJ1-1	12	TRBV9	CASSDGLGEAFF	TGTGCCAGCAGCGACGGACTCGGGGAAGCTTTCTTT
NA	TRBD1	TRBJ2-2	17	TRBV11-3	CASTSTLETGGTGELFF	TGTGCCAGCACCTCAACCCTAGAGACAGGGGGGACCGGGGAGCTGTTTTTT
few	NA	TRBJ1-1	14	TRBV3-1/TRBV3-2	CASSQGQMNTEAFF	TGTGCCAGCAGCCAAGGGCAGATGAACACTGAAGCTTTCTTT
NA	NA	TRBJ2-1	13	TRBV29-1	CSVWYTNYNEQFF	TGCAGCGTTTGGTACACCAACTACAATGAGCAGTTCTTC
NA	TRBD1	TRBJ2-1	12	TRBV24-1	CATGTGYNEQFF	TGTGCCACCGGGACAGGGTACAATGAGCAGTTCTTC
once	TRBD1	TRBJ1-2	13	TRBV7-2	CASSPRGRFGYTF	TGTGCCAGCAGCCCCAGGGGGCGCTTTGGCTACACCTTC
NA	NA	TRBJ2-7	11	TRBV30	CAWSVQNEQYF	TGTGCCTGGAGTGTACAGAACGAGCAGTACTTC
NA	TRBD2	TRBJ2-5	16	TRBV7-2	CASSLDNSGPLGTQYF	TGTGCCAGCAGCTTAGATAATAGCGGGCCTCTAGGGACCCAGTACTTC
NA	NA	TRBJ2-3	15	TRBV4-3	CASSQEVARTDTQYF	TGCGCCAGCAGCCAAGAGGTGGCTCGCACAGATACGCAGTATTTT
NA	NA	TRBJ1-6	13	TRBV12-3/TRBV12-4	CASRLTGNSPLHF	TGTGCCAGCAGACTCACAGGGAATTCACCCCTCCACTTT
NA	NA	TRBJ1-2	20	TRBV7-6	CASSYQPQKDRSGSNYGYTF	TGTGCCAGCAGCTATCAACCACAGAAGGACAGAAGTGGAAGTAACTATGGCTACACCTTC
NA	TRBD2	TRBJ2-5	13	TRBV20-1	CSASWGGMETQYF	TGCAGTGCTAGTTGGGGGGGGATGGAGACCCAGTACTTC
once	NA	TRBJ1-6	15	TRBV14	CASSLRQGSNSPLHF	TGTGCCAGCAGCCTGCGGCAGGGAAGTAATTCACCCCTCCACTTT
NA	NA	TRBJ2-7	13	TRBV6-5	CASSPRPSYEQYF	TGTGCCAGCAGTCCCAGGCCCTCCTACGAGCAGTACTTC
NA	NA	TRBJ1-2	15	TRBV7-2	CASSLTGGANYGYTF	TGTGCCAGCAGCTTGACTGGGGGGGCTAACTATGGCTACACCTTC
NA	NA	TRBJ2-3	19	TRBV7-2	CASSLILSLGGAGTDTQYF	TGTGCCAGCAGCTTAATTCTCAGTCTTGGGGGGGCGGGCACAGATACGCAGTATTTT
NA	NA	TRBJ2-3	11	TRBV6-5	CASTNTDTQYF	TGTGCCAGCACCAACACAGATACGCAGTATTTT
NA	TRBD1	TRBJ1-5	13	TRBV12-3/TRBV12-4	CASSFGQGQPQHF	TGTGCCAGCAGTTTCGGACAGGGCCAGCCCCAGCATTTT
NA	TRBD2	TRBJ2-1	16	TRBV12-5	CASGRQTSGGGREQFF	TGTGCTAGTGGCCGACAAACTAGCGGGGGGGGCAGGGAGCAGTTCTTC
NA	NA	TRBJ2-2	13	TRBV10-3	CAISDARPGELFF	TGTGCCATCAGTGACGCTAGACCCGGGGAGCTGTTTTTT
once	TRBD1	TRBJ2-7	16	TRBV7-8	CASSLAGQGTTGEQYF	TGTGCCAGCAGCTTAGCGGGACAGGGTACTACCGGGGAGCAGTACTTC
once	TRBD1	TRBJ1-4	14	TRBV19	CASSIMGQLEKLFF	TGTGCCAGTAGTATAATGGGACAGCTTGAAAAACTGTTTTTT
NA	TRBD2	TRBJ2-1	17	TRBV4-3	CASSQAAGGPSYNEQFF	TGCGCCAGCAGCCAAGCTGCGGGGGGACCCTCCTACAATGAGCAGTTCTTC
NA	TRBD1	TRBJ1-2	15	TRBV6-5	CASSYTGEPNYGYTF	TGTGCCAGCAGTTACACAGGGGAACCTAACTATGGCTACACCTTC
NA	TRBD2	TRBJ2-1	16	TRBV7-3	CASSFSGLASYNEQFF	TGTGCCAGCAGCTTTTCGGGACTAGCGAGTTACAATGAGCAGTTCTTC